These 28 T cell receptor beta chains share one sample of origin, sequenced in a study of cytomegalovirus exposure and HLA in healthy donors. This PCR relied on a set of 60 Vbeta primers and 13 Jbeta primers. The data were produced by immunoSEQ multiplex PCR, yet TCRdb's version contains in-frame clones alone and is incomplete. There are hundreds of thousands of clones in the sample; roughly 84% occur only once, and roughly 0.71% lies in the top ten. Material for sequencing was PBMCs. The receptors were sampled from a boy between 2 and 10 years old in good health and CMV-seronegative.

This chain uses TRBV19 with TRBJ2-7; 12 nucleotides line up with TRBD1. The trim removed 5 bases at V and 2 bases at J, leaving 4 bases unmatched. The CDR3 loop spans 15 amino acids. Germline V gene data show CDR1 as LNHDA and CDR2 as SQIVND (reference sequence). In nucleotides, the CDR3 is TGTGCCAGTAGTTCTCGGGACAGGGGGCCCTACGAGCAGTACTTC. Residues: CASSSRDRGPYEQYF.

This clone has just one count. The chain joins TRBV15 to TRBJ1-1, with a possible D match to TRBD1 (6 bases). CDR1 is LNHNV, CDR2 YYDKDF, per germline (reference sequence). This CDR3 is built from 16 residues. Between the trimmed V and J ends, which lost 3 bases and 11 bases, there was a span of 25 bases. CDR3 protein: CATSSTDRLKNIGAFF. As DNA, the CDR3 is TGTGCCACCAGCAGCACCGACAGGCTTAAAAACATCGGGGCTTTCTTT.

The chain recombines TRBV6-1 with TRBJ2-3, with TRBD2 matching 7 bases. V lost 0 bases to trimming and J lost 6 bases; unmatched junction nucleotides: 0. This CDR3 spans 13 amino acids. Germline V gene data show CDR1 as MNHNS and CDR2 as SASEGT. In DNA, the CDR3 is TGTGCCAGCAGTGAAGCGCGGGGGGATACGCAGTATTTT. Its translation is CASSEARGDTQYF.

This clone was found once. V and J are TRBV2 and TRBJ2-7; 9 nucleotides align to TRBD1. CDR3 length: 14 amino acids. The germline gives CDR1 SNHLY, CDR2 FYNNEI. The V segment lost 4 bases and the J segment 2 bases; nucleotides outside the gene matches: 3. For the CDR3, the DNA is TGTGCCAGCAGTGGCGGGACAGGGACCTACGAGCAGTACTTC. It specifies CASSGGTGTYEQYF. The full variable domain, its missing parts supplied by reference TRBV2 and TRBJ2-7, is EPEVTQTPSHQVTQMGQEVILRCVPISNHLYFYWYRQILGQKVEFLVSFYNNEISEKSEIFDDQFSVERPDGSNFTLKIRSTKLEDSAMYFCASSGGTGTYEQYFGPGTRLTVT.

This chain uses TRBV7-9 with TRBJ2-5, with 10 positions matching TRBD1. Germline V gene lookup returns CDR1 SEHNR and CDR2 FQNEAQ (reference sequence). CDR3 length: 15 amino acids. J was trimmed by 4 bases and V by 3 bases; bases with no gene match: 5. The CDR3 DNA reads as TGTGCCAGCAGCTTCGGGACAGGGGTCGGAGAGACCCAGTACTTC. Amino acids: CASSFGTGVGETQYF.

This chain uses TRBV10-3 with TRBJ2-7; the match to TRBD2 covers 8 bases. V dropped 3 bases and J dropped 4; count of bases not matched to a gene: 8. The CDR3 contains 15 residues. Germline CDR1 is ENHRY and CDR2 is SYGVKD. In DNA form, the CDR3 reads TGTGCCATCAGTGATTCCCTAGCGGGCGTTTACGAGCAGTACTTC. Translating gives CAISDSLAGVYEQYF.

The chain carries TRBV5-4 and TRBJ2-7, with 8 positions matching TRBD2. The CDR3 sequence is 15 residues long. V lost 7 bases, J lost 3 bases, and 12 bases stayed unmatched. Germline V gene sequence: CDR1 SGHNT, CDR2 YYREEE (reference sequence). The CDR3 loop is CASSPPTSGNYEQYF. The CDR3 DNA sequence: TGTGCCAGCTCCCCGCCCACTAGCGGAAACTACGAGCAGTACTTC.

The rearrangement joins TRBV4-1 to TRBJ2-1, with 8 bases aligning to TRBD1. CDR1 is MGHRA and CDR2 is YSYEKL in the germline V gene. The CDR3 runs 16 residues. V shed 4 bases and J 3 bases; nucleotides not matched to a gene: 8. CDR3 sequence reads: CASSLRDRTFYNEQFF. CDR3 bases: TGCGCCAGCAGCCTAAGGGACAGGACATTCTACAATGAGCAGTTCTTC.

A note on this clone: The junction does not match germline at one end; this may be a read error. This sequence joins TRBV19 and TRBJ2-2, with D possibly being TRBD1 (7 bases). This CDR3 contains 16 residues. Germline CDR1 is LNHDA and CDR2 is SQIVND (reference sequence). The CDR3 nucleotides are TGTGCCACTAGACTAGGGGGCCTATCGAAAACCGGGGAGCTGTTTTTT. Its translation is CATRLGGLSKTGELFF.

CDR3: CASSQGQGDRGEKLFF. For the CDR3, the DNA is TGCGCCAGCAGCCAAGGACAGGGGGATCGGGGTGAAAAACTGTTTTTT. This chain uses TRBV4-1 with TRBJ1-4; 9 positions agree with TRBD1. The CDR3 is 16 amino acids. Per germline, CDR1 MGHRA and CDR2 YSYEKL. V lost 1 base, J lost 7 bases, and 7 bases stayed unmatched.

The rearrangement joins TRBV7-6 to TRBJ2-7; D is possibly TRBD2 (5 bases). The CDR3 has 16 amino acids. Trimming removed 5 bases from V and 0 bases from J, with 17 bases in between. Germline CDR1 reads SGHVS; CDR2 reads FNYEAQ. CDR3 sequence: CASSTSGGEPSYEQYF. The CDR3, as DNA: TGTGCCAGCAGCACATCCGGTGGGGAGCCCTCCTACGAGCAGTACTTC. Looking up the rest from reference TRBV7-6 and TRBJ2-7 gives the full variable domain: GAGVSQSPRYKVTKRGQDVALRCDPISGHVSLYWYRQALGQGPEFLTYFNYEAQQDKSGLPNDRFSAERPEGSISTLTIQRTEQRDSAMYRCASSTSGGEPSYEQYFGPGTRLTVT.

The chain recombines TRBV27 with TRBJ2-1, with 7 bases identical to TRBD1. V lost 3 bases and J lost 4; bases outside the gene matches: 9. Per the germline V gene, CDR1 is MNHEY and CDR2 is SMNVEV (reference sequence). The CDR3 spans 16 residues. CDR3 region: CASSFSEGAGYNEQFF. The DNA of the CDR3 is TGTGCCAGCAGTTTTTCCGAGGGGGCGGGTTACAATGAGCAGTTCTTC.

The rearrangement joins TRBV29-1 to TRBJ1-1; perhaps TRBD1 as D (5 bases). V was cut by 2 bases and J by 4 bases, with 17 bases left in between. This CDR3 spans 15 amino acids. The germline gives CDR1 SQVTM, CDR2 ANQGSEA. CDR3 sequence reads: CSVESGLYWGTEAFF. In DNA, the CDR3 is TGCAGCGTTGAATCGGGACTATACTGGGGCACTGAAGCTTTCTTT.

The sample holds a few counts of this clone. The gene calls are TRBV4-2 and TRBJ1-5; D is uncertain. The CDR3 extends over 16 amino acids. Per germline, CDR1 LGHNA and CDR2 YNFKEQ. The V gene lost 1 base and the J gene lost 0 bases, with 10 bases spanning the gap. CDR3 sequence (DNA): TGTGCCAGCAGCCAAGCGGCGGGGTCTAGCAATCAGCCCCAGCATTTT. Its protein product is CASSQAAGSSNQPQHF.

This clone was seen only once. This chain links TRBV15 with TRBJ1-5; 7 bases map to TRBD1. The trim removed 5 bases at V and 5 bases at J, leaving 0 bases unmatched. The germline V gene encodes CDR1 LNHNV and CDR2 YYDKDF (reference sequence). CDR3 length equals 12 residues. The CDR3 region is CATSGTDQPQHF. The CDR3 DNA sequence: TGTGCCACCAGCGGGACAGATCAGCCCCAGCATTTT.

This chain links TRBV7-2 with TRBJ2-7; D might be TRBD1 (6 bases). The V gene's germline CDR1 is SGHTA and CDR2 FQGNSA. The CDR3 length is 15 residues. The V gene lost 1 base and the J gene lost 2 bases, with 12 bases spanning the gap. The CDR3 bases are TGTGCCAGCAGCTTAGAAGCAGGGGATACCTACGAGCAGTACTTC. Translated: CASSLEAGDTYEQYF.

The gene calls are TRBV30 and TRBJ2-5; 10 positions agree with TRBD1. The CDR3 has 16 amino acids. V shed 3 bases and J 1 base; nucleotides not matched to a gene: 8. Germline-derived CDR1 and CDR2 are GTSNPN and SVGIG (reference sequence). This CDR3 reads CAWRTSGQGTQETQYF. The DNA for the CDR3 is TGTGCCTGGAGGACCTCGGGACAGGGGACCCAAGAGACCCAGTACTTC.

V and J are TRBV11-2 and TRBJ2-5; weak D call: TRBD1 (6 bases). V lost 7 bases to trimming and J lost 2 bases, with 8 bases between them. The germline CDR1 and CDR2 sequences are SGHAT and FQNNGV. This CDR3 spans 12 amino acids. The CDR3 bases are TGTGCCAGCACCACAGGGCAAGAGACCCAGTACTTC. Its translation: CASTTGQETQYF.

As to this clone: The same CDR3 is also encoded by other DNA sequences in this sample. The V gene is TRBV27, the J gene TRBJ1-5; 9 bases align to TRBD1. The CDR3 totals 13 residues. V dropped 6 bases and J dropped 7; count of bases not matched to a gene: 4. CDR1 and CDR2 (germline): MNHEY, SMNVEV (reference sequence). DNA for the CDR3: TGTGCCAGCAGACAGGGGGCAGGACAGCCCCAGCATTTT. Protein: CASRQGAGQPQHF.

The chain has TRBV7-2 and TRBJ1-4; 11 bases match TRBD1. Looked up from germline, CDR1 is SGHTA and CDR2 is FQGNSA. J gave up 8 bases and V 5 bases, and 7 bases lay outside the gene matches. The CDR3 totals 15 residues. CDR3 protein: CASSPWDRGGEKLFF. Written as DNA, the CDR3 is TGTGCCAGCAGCCCGTGGGACAGGGGGGGGGAAAAACTGTTTTTT.

This rearrangement joins TRBV5-1 to TRBJ2-3; TRBD2 matches 15 bases. The trim removed 9 bases at V and 3 bases at J, leaving 5 bases unmatched. The CDR3 has 15 residues. CDR1 SGHRS and CDR2 YFSETQ come from the germline V gene. The CDR3 sequence: CATGLAGGRTDTQYF. The CDR3 DNA follows: TGCGCCACCGGACTAGCGGGGGGGCGTACAGATACGCAGTATTTT.

This clone was seen only a few times. This rearrangement joins TRBV9 to TRBJ2-7, with 7 bases that match TRBD2. J lost 2 bases, V lost 0 bases, and 5 bases had no gene match. Per germline, CDR1 SGDLS and CDR2 YYNGEE. This CDR3 spans 15 amino acids. CDR3: CASSVGTAGAYEQYF. The CDR3 DNA is TGTGCCAGCAGCGTAGGGACGGCGGGAGCCTACGAGCAGTACTTC.

The chain carries TRBV27 and TRBJ2-7; TRBD2 agrees at 11 bases. CDR1 is MNHEY and CDR2 is SMNVEV in the germline V gene (reference sequence). The CDR3 spans 15 residues. The ends lost 4 bases at V and 3 bases at J; junction bases unmatched: 5. The CDR3 loop reads CASSSGTSGLYEQYF. CDR3 bases: TGTGCCAGCAGTTCCGGGACTAGCGGACTCTACGAGCAGTACTTC.

The V call is TRBV28, the J call TRBJ1-1; D unclear. The length of the CDR3 is 15 residues. Germline V gene data show CDR1 as MDHEN and CDR2 as SYDVKM. Trimming removed 4 bases at V and 0 bases at J, with 12 bases between. DNA for the CDR3: TGTGCCAGCAGTTCGGTTGCAGGTTTGAACACTGAAGCTTTCTTT. It translates to CASSSVAGLNTEAFF.

Of note for this clone: One end of the junction is discordant with germline, which a read error may explain. The chain carries TRBV2 and TRBJ2-7; 7 nucleotides align to TRBD1. CDR1 is SNHLY, CDR2 FYNNEI, per germline. This CDR3 has 14 residues. The CDR3 DNA is TGTGCCAGCAGTCAGACAGGGACCTCCTGCGAGCAGTACTTC. Encoded protein: CASSQTGTSCEQYF.

This chain connects TRBV6-5 to TRBJ1-2; 10 bases fit TRBD1. Unmatched junction bases numbered 8, after V lost 6 bases and J lost 4 bases. The CDR3 totals 15 residues. Germline lookup yields CDR1 MNHEY and CDR2 SVGAGI. In DNA form, the CDR3 reads TGTGCCAGCAGGCAGGACCGGGACAGGGGCTATGGCTACACCTTC. Amino acids: CASRQDRDRGYGYTF.

The chain recombines TRBV30 with TRBJ2-7; TRBD1 matches at 7 bases. CDR1 and CDR2 (germline): GTSNPN, SVGIG (reference sequence). The CDR3 length is 14 residues. V lost 2 bases, J lost 3 bases, and 7 bases stayed unmatched. CDR3 protein: CAWSWDSEFYEQYF. CDR3 in DNA: TGTGCCTGGAGTTGGGACAGTGAGTTCTACGAGCAGTACTTC.

This clone was seen once. The chain recombines TRBV9 with TRBJ1-1; the match to TRBD1 covers 7 bases. V lost 4 bases to trimming and J lost 0 bases; unmatched junction nucleotides: 6. Germline V gene data show CDR1 as SGDLS and CDR2 as YYNGEE. The CDR3 runs 15 residues. This chain's CDR3 is CASSTGDSLNTEAFF. CDR3 DNA sequence: TGTGCCAGCAGCACTGGGGACAGCTTGAACACTGAAGCTTTCTTT.